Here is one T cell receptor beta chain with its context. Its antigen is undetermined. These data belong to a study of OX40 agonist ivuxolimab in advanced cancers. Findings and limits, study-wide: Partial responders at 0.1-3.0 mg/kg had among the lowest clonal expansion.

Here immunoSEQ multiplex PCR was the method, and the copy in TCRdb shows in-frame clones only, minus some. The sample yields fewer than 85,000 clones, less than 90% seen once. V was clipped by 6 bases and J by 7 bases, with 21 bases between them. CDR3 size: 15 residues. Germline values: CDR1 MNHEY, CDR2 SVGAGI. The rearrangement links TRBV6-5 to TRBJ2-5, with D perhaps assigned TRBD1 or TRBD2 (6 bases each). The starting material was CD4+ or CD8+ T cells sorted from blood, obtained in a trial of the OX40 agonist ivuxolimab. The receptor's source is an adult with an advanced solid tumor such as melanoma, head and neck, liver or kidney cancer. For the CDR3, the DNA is TGTGCCAGCAGCGACCTTTCGGGGGCGCAGGGGACCCAGTACTTC. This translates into CASSDLSGAQGTQYF.